This T cell receptor (beta chain) was profiled in a study of T cell changes during pregnancy in multiple sclerosis. Here immunoSEQ multiplex PCR was the method, and the copy in TCRdb shows in-frame clones only, minus some. The repertoire holds over 45,000 clones, with approximately 92% as singletons. CDR3 length: 13 amino acids. CDR1 and CDR2 (germline): SGHTS, YDEGEE. Trimming left V 1 base short and J 7 bases short, with 8 bases between. V is TRBV5-8 and J is TRBJ1-4, with D possibly being TRBD1 (5 bases). This clonotype originated in a female donor with multiple sclerosis, enrolled in a pregnancy study. Sequences were derived from peripheral blood, sampled in the third trimester of pregnancy. DNA for the CDR3: TGTGCCAGCAGCTTGCGAAGGGGTGAAAAACTGTTTTTT. It specifies CASSLRRGEKLFF.